Below are 3 T cell receptor beta chains sequenced from a single sample in a study of T cells after somatic rescue of genetic block (dated by TCRdb to 2018 to 2020). The library was built by means of the immunoSEQ multiplex PCR assay. Sourced from immuneACCESS, this table was stored by TCRdb with only in-frame sequences that have V and J called. A share of the clones is absent; for the studies checked, an unresolved V gene accounts for under half, and the remainder has no known explanation. This sample is represented by about 72,000 clones; approximately 90% of them were singletons. The ten largest clones capture roughly 2.9% of the sample. The material sequenced was peripheral blood mononuclear cells (PBMCs). The receptors were gathered from a man aged 25-45 years.

V usage is TRBV28 and J usage is TRBJ2-1, with D maybe TRBD1 (5 bases). V lost 2 bases, J lost 6 bases, and 11 bases lay in between. Germline lookup yields CDR1 MDHEN and CDR2 SYDVKM. There are 14 residues in the CDR3. CDR3 amino acids: CASSLLQGGNEQFF. The CDR3 region has the DNA TGTGCCAGCAGTTTACTCCAGGGTGGCAATGAGCAGTTCTTC.

The V call is TRBV18, the J call TRBJ1-1; the D gene is possibly TRBD1 (6 bases). Per germline, CDR1 KGHSH and CDR2 LQKENI. V lost 7 bases and J lost 0, with 12 bases in between. The CDR3 sequence is 14 residues long. The DNA of the CDR3 is TGTGCCAGCTGTGGGGCAGGGGTGAACACTGAAGCTTTCTTT. It encodes CASCGAGVNTEAFF.

This chain links TRBV27 with TRBJ1-5; D uncertain. Trimming shortened V by 7 bases and J by 7 bases, and 11 bases separated the two germline ends. The CDR3 is 12 residues long. CDR1 and CDR2 (germline): MNHEY, SMNVEV (reference sequence). The DNA for the CDR3 is TGTGCCAGCAAGACGGAGTCCCAGCCCCAGCATTTT. Amino acid sequence: CASKTESQPQHF.